This T cell receptor beta chain was sequenced in a study of cytomegalovirus exposure and HLA in healthy donors. Across the whole study: The 90 to 150 validation repertoires matched the 500 to 750 first-cohort repertoires in platform, a later analysis reported.

Sequencing was performed with immunoSEQ multiplex PCR; in TCRdb, only in-frame clones are kept and a portion is missing. The sample consists of roughly 300,000 clones, 75% to 90% of them appearing once. Points from the study as a whole: Both high specificity and high sensitivity reportedly marked the classifier's diagnosis of cytomegalovirus status.

The donors were part of the approximately 120-subject validation cohort, which stood apart from the roughly 700-subject first cohort. With 2 bases removed from V and 1 base from J, the gap between germline ends came to 3 bases. From germline, CDR1 is KGHSH and CDR2 LQKENI. CDR3 length: 12 amino acids. For this clone: Its antigen is unknown. Other DNA sequences in the sample encode the same CDR3.

The clonotype originates from a woman aged 18-35 years in good health and CMV-seronegative. Sequencing was performed on PBMCs. The chain couples TRBV18 to TRBJ2-7; D ambiguous. The CDR3 DNA reads TGTGCCAGCTCACCATCATCCTACGAGCAGTACTTC. This gives the protein CASSPSSYEQYF.